The sequence of this T cell receptor beta chain was determined in a study of blood T cell repertoires in COVID-19. Whole-study context: The United States, Italy and Spain supplied acute and convalescent COVID-19 samples. PBMCs, B-cell-depleted T cells, or T cells provided the cDNA or gDNA that made up the material.

In the original analysis: Amplification of reference gene primers provided the estimated nucleated cell counts. TCRdb's table, derived via immunoSEQ multiplex PCR, lists solely in-frame clones and lacks some. V and J calls and clone size follow that table, whereas D and trimming were derived from the DNA. The table lists fewer than 300,000 clones, around 78% of them singletons. Germline CDR1 SGHAT, CDR2 FQDESV (reference sequence). The CDR3 spans 14 residues. The V gene lost 5 bases and the J gene lost 9 bases, with 17 bases spanning the gap. The receptor was isolated from a woman aged 70-85 years with active or convalescent COVID-19. The sequencing sample was made of peripheral blood. The chain carries TRBV11-1 and TRBJ2-1; D unresolved. CDR3 loop: CASSPRVASSEQFF. The DNA for the CDR3 is TGTGCCAGCAGCCCTCGGGTGGCGTCTAGTGAGCAGTTCTTC.